The 7 T cell receptor beta chains reported below all come from one sample, sequenced in a study of regulatory T cells in long-lasting Graves disease (dated by TCRdb to the early 2020s). This specimen's time point label, interpreted: newly diagnosed GD, antithyroid drugs for less than 3 months. RNA was extracted from PBMCs in TRIzol for both TCR sequencing and RNA sequencing. The library was produced with multiplex PCR. The sequencer listed for this sample is Illumina HiSeq 4000. iRepertoire HTBI primers and Arm-PCR amplification of CDR3 regions were used to construct TCR beta libraries. TCRdb redid the processing of the public reads, applying fastp at Q25 and MiXCR, and retained in-frame beta chains. Rows merge per CDR3 protein into single entries with the most common DNA and genes. In all, the sample holds about 620,000 distinct CDR3 sequences, and approximately 15% of those were seen once. Of the sample, roughly 18% falls within the top ten clones.

The sample was also reused in another study, on T cells in Graves' hyperthyroidism and ophthalmopathy.

Sequenced material: peripheral blood mononuclear cells (PBMCs), taken at new diagnosis, from a patient treated with antithyroid drugs. The receptor source for this set is a young woman with Graves disease. Donor details come from another sample of the same person, matched by shared clones.

This clonotype was seen repeatedly, ten times or more. The V gene is TRBV7-3, the J gene TRBJ1-1; the D is unclear. CDR1 SGHTA and CDR2 FQGTGA come from the germline V gene. CDR3 length: 14 residues. Trimming cost V 5 bases and J 0 bases, with 10 bases left between them. CDR3: CASSLDPLNTEAFF. CDR3 nucleotide sequence: TGTGCCAGCAGCCTCGACCCATTGAACACTGAAGCTTTCTTT.

This clonotype was recorded many times. This CDR3 is CASSLLGTAISYEQYF. In DNA, the CDR3 is TGTGCCAGCAGCCTCCTCGGGACAGCGATCTCCTACGAGCAGTACTTC. The chain combines TRBV2 with TRBJ2-7; the match to TRBD1 covers 7 bases. The germline gives CDR1 SNHLY, CDR2 FYNNEI. The V and J ends lost 6 bases and 0 bases, in that order; junction bases with no gene match: 11. The CDR3 totals 16 residues.

This clonotype was observed at least ten times. The V call is TRBV11-2, the J call TRBJ2-3; D possibly corresponds to TRBD2 (5 bases). V lost 1 base and J lost 1, with 15 bases in between. Germline V CDR1 and CDR2: SGHAT, FQNNGV. The CDR3 spans 17 residues. CDR3 loop: CASSLVGSVRGTDTQYF. In nucleotides, the CDR3 is TGTGCCAGCAGCTTAGTAGGGTCCGTGCGGGGCACAGATACGCAGTATTTT.

This clonotype was found many times. The genes are TRBV6-1 and TRBJ1-6; TRBD1 matches 7 bases. The CDR3 totals 14 residues. The V gene's germline CDR1 is MNHNS and CDR2 SASEGT. J lost 3 bases, V lost 8 bases, and 4 bases had no gene match. CDR3 sequence: CASATGVYNSPLHF. The CDR3 DNA is TGTGCCAGCGCAACAGGGGTCTATAATTCACCCCTCCACTTT.

This clonotype appeared many times. The gene calls are TRBV20-1 and TRBJ2-2; tentative D call: TRBD2 (5 bases). Trimming stripped 2 bases from V and 4 bases from J, with 11 bases between. This CDR3 has 14 residues. Germline loops: CDR1 DFQATT, CDR2 SNEGSKA (reference sequence). The CDR3 is CSARRGSGTGELFF. The CDR3 nucleotides are TGCAGTGCTAGACGGGGTTCAGGCACCGGGGAGCTGTTTTTT.

This clonotype occurred many times. The chain combines TRBV15 with TRBJ1-5; TRBD1 is a possible D gene (5 bases). Germline V gives CDR1 LNHNV, CDR2 YYDKDF (reference sequence). The V end lost 5 bases, the J end lost 6 bases, and 20 bases lay between the germline ends. The CDR3 runs 16 residues. CDR3 in amino acids: CATSRGTGGYGQPQHF. For the CDR3, the DNA is TGTGCCACCAGCCGGGGGACCGGAGGGTACGGTCAGCCCCAGCATTTT.

The chain links TRBV5-5 to TRBJ2-2, with D hard to call. Germline V gene data show CDR1 as SGHKS and CDR2 as YYEKEE (reference sequence). CDR3 size: 14 residues. V lost 3 bases and J lost 2, with 8 bases in between. CDR3 amino acids: CASSSSLNTGELFF. For the CDR3, the DNA is TGTGCCAGCAGCTCTTCTCTAAACACCGGGGAGCTGTTTTTT.